One and the same sample provided the 32 T cell receptor beta chains below, sequenced in a study of blood T cell repertoires in COVID-19. TCRdb's copy holds only in-frame clones and misses some; the assay was immunoSEQ multiplex PCR. The sample has about 220,000 clones, almost 90% seen once; the top ten hold roughly 16%. Sequenced: PBMCs or T cells enriched from blood (not recorded which). The receptors here all came from a man aged 25 to 40 who had been exposed to COVID-19.

The V and J genes are TRBV9 and TRBJ1-1, with D possibly being TRBD1 (5 bases). CDR1 is SGDLS, CDR2 YYNGEE, per germline. Trimming removed 0 bases at V and 6 bases at J, with 15 bases between. The CDR3 has 15 residues. CDR3 in amino acids: CASSVAPVAGSEAFF. The CDR3 DNA sequence: TGTGCCAGCAGCGTAGCCCCGGTGGCAGGGTCTGAAGCTTTCTTT.

The rearrangement links TRBV7-9 to TRBJ2-3; no reliable D call. The V end lost 10 bases, the J end lost 6 bases, and 23 bases lay between the germline ends. This CDR3 is 15 amino acids long. The germline gives CDR1 SEHNR, CDR2 FQNEAQ (reference sequence). CDR3 sequence reads: CATTLFELSTDTQYF. The CDR3, as DNA: TGTGCCACCACATTGTTCGAGCTATCGACTGATACGCAGTATTTT.

The table lists this clone with a count of one. V usage is TRBV6-2 or TRBV6-3 and J usage is TRBJ2-7, with 11 bases matching TRBD1. The germline CDR1 and CDR2 sequences are MNHEY and SVGEGT. With V trimmed by 2 bases and J by 4 bases, 4 bases remained unmatched. This CDR3 has 15 residues. The CDR3 region is CASSYKGTGGYEQYF. For the CDR3, the DNA is TGTGCCAGCAGTTACAAAGGGACAGGGGGATACGAGCAGTACTTC.

The genes are TRBV6-5 and TRBJ1-2; possibly TRBD1 for D (5 bases). This CDR3 region has 12 residues. Trimming took 7 bases from V and 7 from J, leaving 13 bases between them. The V gene's germline CDR1 is MNHEY and CDR2 SVGAGI. The CDR3 sequence: CASTPGQGGYTF. The CDR3 DNA reads as TGTGCCAGCACCCCCGGGCAGGGTGGCTACACCTTC.

V usage is TRBV6-5 and J usage is TRBJ2-1; TRBD1 matches at 7 bases. The CDR3 has 14 residues. Per germline, CDR1 MNHEY and CDR2 SVGAGI. The V and J ends lost 11 bases and 8 bases, in that order; junction bases with no gene match: 15. Here the CDR3 reads CAGSVRGQVDEQFF. The CDR3 DNA reads as TGTGCCGGTAGCGTTAGGGGGCAAGTTGATGAGCAGTTCTTC.

The rearrangement uses TRBV6-2 or TRBV6-3 and TRBJ1-5; 12 bases match TRBD1. Germline trimming cut 6 bases from V and 5 bases from J; bases unmatched to any gene: 8. The V gene's germline CDR1 is MNHEY and CDR2 SVGEGT. The CDR3 is 16 residues long. In nucleotides, the CDR3 is TGTGCCAGCAGCCGGGACAGGGGGCAGCTCGATCAGCCCCAGCATTTT. It encodes CASSRDRGQLDQPQHF.

This sequence joins TRBV6-5 and TRBJ1-2; D is perhaps TRBD1 (6 bases). This CDR3 is 14 amino acids long. Germline CDR1 and CDR2: MNHEY and SVGAGI. The V end was cut by 2 bases, the J end by 6 bases, with 13 bases between. CDR3 loop: CASSYDAGGDGYTF. CDR3 nucleotides: TGTGCCAGCAGTTACGATGCTGGGGGCGATGGCTACACCTTC.

CDR3: CASSLWGGEELFF. The CDR3 DNA follows: TGTGCCAGCAGTTTATGGGGGGGCGAGGAACTGTTTTTT. The chain is built from TRBV27 and TRBJ1-4; possible D gene TRBD1, 6 bases. V was clipped by 1 base and J by 12 bases, with 12 bases between them. Germline V gene data show CDR1 as MNHEY and CDR2 as SMNVEV (reference sequence). The CDR3 is 13 amino acids.

V and J are TRBV4-1 and TRBJ2-7, with 9 bases lining up with TRBD1. This CDR3 has 17 residues. In germline, CDR1 is MGHRA, CDR2 YSYEKL. The V segment lost 3 bases and the J segment 4 bases; nucleotides outside the gene matches: 13. CDR3 loop: CASSQYRGTGMIYEQYF. CDR3 sequence (DNA): TGCGCCAGCAGCCAGTACCGTGGGACAGGGATGATATACGAGCAGTACTTC.

The rearrangement joins TRBV6-2 or TRBV6-3 to TRBJ2-7; 11 positions agree with TRBD2. Germline loops: CDR1 MNHEY, CDR2 SVGEGT. V lost 5 bases and J lost 0; bases outside the gene matches: 9. The CDR3 runs 17 residues. This CDR3 is CASSPRLAGLFSYEQYF. CDR3 DNA sequence: TGTGCCAGCAGTCCAAGACTAGCGGGGCTGTTCTCCTACGAGCAGTACTTC.

The chain couples TRBV5-1 to TRBJ2-7, with 8 positions matching TRBD1. The CDR3 length is 15 residues. CDR1 and CDR2 from the germline V gene are SGHRS and YFSETQ. With 4 bases clipped from V and 4 bases from J, the junction kept 10 bases outside the gene matches. CDR3 coding DNA: TGCGCCAGCAGCGACCCGACAGGGGCCGGTTACGAGCAGTACTTC. It encodes CASSDPTGAGYEQYF.

This chain uses TRBV29-1 with TRBJ2-7; D is perhaps TRBD1 (6 bases). V shed 7 bases and J shed 4 bases, with 17 bases lying between them. Per germline, CDR1 SQVTM and CDR2 ANQGSEA. This CDR3 is 13 amino acids long. The CDR3 region has the DNA TGCAGCGCCAGGACAGAAGAGTTTTACGAGCAGTACTTC. Its protein is CSARTEEFYEQYF.

J is TRBJ1-3 and V is TRBV7-9; D unresolved. This CDR3 is built from 15 residues. Trimming took off 7 bases at V and 0 bases at J, with 13 bases between the two ends. Per germline, CDR1 SEHNR and CDR2 FQNEAQ (reference sequence). In nucleotides, the CDR3 is TGTGCCAGCACCAACACGGGGAGCTCTGGAAACACCATATATTTT. Amino acids: CASTNTGSSGNTIYF.

This clone showed up just once. The chain is built from TRBV6-2 or TRBV6-3 and TRBJ2-3, with 8 nucleotides matching TRBD2. The CDR3 has 18 residues. Germline V lookup: CDR1 MNHEY, CDR2 SVGEGT. V dropped 0 bases and J dropped 1; count of bases not matched to a gene: 9. The CDR3 nucleotides read TGTGCCAGCAGTTACTCGATTACGCGGGGGGTTCGCACAGATACGCAGTATTTT. Translating it yields CASSYSITRGVRTDTQYF.

This chain uses TRBV4-3 with TRBJ1-4, with a possible D match to TRBD1 (5 bases). V lost 1 base to trimming and J lost 7 bases, with 16 bases between them. The CDR3 loop spans 16 amino acids. In germline, CDR1 is LGHNA, CDR2 YSLEER. This CDR3 is CASSQVRQGGSEKLFF. The CDR3 nucleotides are TGCGCCAGCAGCCAAGTTAGGCAGGGTGGTAGTGAAAAACTGTTTTTT.

The CDR3 bases are TGTGCCAGCAGCCAAGAGAGGAACACCGGGGAGCTGTTTTTT. This codes for CASSQERNTGELFF. The chain links TRBV14 to TRBJ2-2; no reliable D call. The V gene lost 0 bases and the J gene lost 1 base, with 3 bases spanning the gap. CDR1 is SGHDN and CDR2 is FVKESK in the germline V gene. This CDR3 is built from 14 residues. Together with reference TRBV14 and TRBJ2-2, the CDR3 gives the full variable domain: EAGVTQFPSHSVIEKGQTVTLRCDPISGHDNLYWYRRVMGKEIKFLLHFVKESKQDESGMPNNRFLAERTGGTYSTLKVQPAELEDSGVYFCASSQERNTGELFFGEGSRLTVL.

The gene calls are TRBV3-1 (or the pseudogene TRBV3-2) and TRBJ1-6; TRBD1 matches at 9 bases. The trim removed 4 bases at V and 9 bases at J, leaving 7 bases unmatched. This CDR3 comprises 15 residues. Germline V gene data show CDR1 as LGHDT and CDR2 as YNNKEL (reference sequence). The CDR3 nucleotides read TGTGCCAGCAGCCTAGGACAGGGGTCTTTTTCACCCCTCCACTTT. This sequence encodes CASSLGQGSFSPLHF.

This chain connects TRBV5-1 to TRBJ2-1, with TRBD2 identical over 7 bases. V lost 0 bases to trimming and J lost 0 bases; unmatched junction nucleotides: 6. CDR3 length equals 17 residues. CDR1 and CDR2 from the germline V gene are SGHRS and YFSETQ. For the CDR3, the DNA is TGCGCCAGCAGCTTGGCTCCTTCGGGGGGCTCCTACAATGAGCAGTTCTTC. Its protein product is CASSLAPSGGSYNEQFF. The variable domain in full, with the rest retrieved from reference TRBV5-1 and TRBJ2-1, is KAGVTQTPRYLIKTRGQQVTLSCSPISGHRSVSWYQQTPGQGLQFLFEYFSETQRNKGNFPGRFSGRQFSNSRSEMNVSTLELGDSALYLCASSLAPSGGSYNEQFFGPGTRLTVL.

J is TRBJ1-2 and V is TRBV7-3; D is perhaps TRBD1 (6 bases). Germline V lookup: CDR1 SGHTA, CDR2 FQGTGA. CDR3 length: 15 residues. V dropped 5 bases and J dropped 4 bases, with 17 bases sitting between them. The CDR3: CASSLEVDSPYGYTF. CDR3 nucleotide sequence: TGTGCCAGCAGCCTAGAGGTGGACAGTCCCTATGGCTACACCTTC.

The chain has TRBV4-1 and TRBJ2-5; 10 bases fit TRBD2. The V gene's germline CDR1 is MGHRA and CDR2 YSYEKL. V gave up 3 bases and J gave up 6 bases; unmatched junction bases: 10. The CDR3 length is 16 residues. The CDR3 spells CASSQARAGGQKTQYF. CDR3 nucleotide sequence: TGCGCCAGCAGCCAGGCCCGAGCGGGGGGGCAGAAGACCCAGTACTTC.

The chain carries TRBV27 and TRBJ1-1, with D possibly being TRBD1 (5 bases). This CDR3 has 15 amino acids. In germline, CDR1 is MNHEY, CDR2 SMNVEV (reference sequence). V was pared by 2 bases and J by 2 bases, with 12 bases between. The CDR3 reads CASSLKSGGNTEAFF. The CDR3 DNA follows: TGTGCCAGCAGTTTAAAGTCGGGGGGAAACACTGAAGCTTTCTTT.

The rearrangement joins TRBV5-1 to TRBJ1-1, with a weak D call TRBD1 (5 bases). The CDR3 runs 11 residues. Per the germline V gene, CDR1 is SGHRS and CDR2 is YFSETQ. Trimming took 0 bases from V and 10 from J, leaving 7 bases between them. The CDR3 nucleotides are TGCGCCAGCAGCTTGGAGGGGCCAGCTTTCTTT. Its translation: CASSLEGPAFF.

This clone appeared a single time. V gene TRBV5-1 combines with J gene TRBJ1-2, with D perhaps matching TRBD1 (5 bases). V shed 2 bases and J shed 6 bases, with 11 bases lying between them. Germline loops: CDR1 SGHRS, CDR2 YFSETQ. This CDR3 is 13 amino acids long. The CDR3 reads CASSLGQQDGYTF. Written as DNA, the CDR3 is TGCGCCAGCAGCTTAGGACAACAGGATGGCTACACCTTC.

With regard to this clone: Because it lacks the conserved phenylalanine or tryptophan at the end, this CDR3 is likely a read error. The DNA is omitted, as the CDR3 cannot be located on it reliably, and the CDR3 follows TCRdb's listing. The chain has TRBV21-1 and TRBJ1-1; no check of the table's D call, TRBD1, against the DNA was made. TRBV21-1 is noted as a pseudogene. The CDR3 has 11 amino acids, counting both end residues. The CDR3 here is CASSKGYRGFG.

This clone came up a few times. The genes are TRBV6-4 and TRBJ2-1; 14 bases align to TRBD2. Trimming at V came to 8 bases and at J to 6 bases, leaving 6 bases not matched to a gene. This CDR3 has 15 residues. From germline, CDR1 is MRHNA and CDR2 SNTAGT. CDR3 nucleotides: TGTGCCAGCTCAGGACTAGCGGGGGGTCCCAATGAGCAGTTCTTC. Its protein is CASSGLAGGPNEQFF.

The count of this clone is one. For the CDR3, the DNA is TGTGCCAGCAGTTACCTTGGACAGTACTACGAGCAGTACTTC. It encodes CASSYLGQYYEQYF. The V and J genes are TRBV7-9 and TRBJ2-7, with D possibly TRBD1 on 6 matching bases. Per germline, CDR1 SEHNR and CDR2 FQNEAQ (reference sequence). The germline V and J ends were trimmed by 6 bases and 3 bases, with 15 bases remaining between them. This CDR3 is 14 amino acids long.

This chain joins TRBV18 and TRBJ2-7; a possible D gene is TRBD1 (5 bases). V dropped 3 bases and J dropped 5 bases, with 14 bases sitting between them. CDR3 length: 14 amino acids. The V gene's germline CDR1 is KGHSH and CDR2 LQKENI. CDR3 in DNA: TGTGCCAGCTCACCCGTCACAGGTGGAGACGAGCAGTACTTC. Protein product: CASSPVTGGDEQYF.

The chain combines TRBV5-4 with TRBJ1-6; 9 nucleotides match TRBD1. CDR1 and CDR2 (germline): SGHNT, YYREEE (reference sequence). With V trimmed by 4 bases and J by 2 bases, 7 bases remained unmatched. The CDR3 extends over 17 amino acids. The CDR3, as DNA: TGTGCCAGCAGCCCGTGGACAGGGGATCCCTATAATTCACCCCTCCACTTT. Residues: CASSPWTGDPYNSPLHF.

This chain connects TRBV5-1 to TRBJ2-5, with 8 bases aligning to TRBD2. CDR1 and CDR2 (germline): SGHRS, YFSETQ. Trimming at V came to 4 bases and at J to 4 bases, leaving 12 bases not matched to a gene. The CDR3 is made up of 16 amino acids. CDR3 residues: CASSLAVVSGIETQYF. DNA for the CDR3: TGCGCCAGCAGCCTCGCGGTAGTTAGCGGGATAGAGACCCAGTACTTC.

The chain has TRBV5-4 and TRBJ2-7; possibly TRBD1 for D (7 bases). V was shortened by 5 bases and J by 3 bases, with 15 bases between the two germline ends. The CDR3 contains 14 residues. Germline CDR1 SGHNT, CDR2 YYREEE (reference sequence). The CDR3 bases are TGTGCCAGCAGTTGGGGGGACAGCATCTACGAGCAGTACTTC. Amino acids: CASSWGDSIYEQYF.

The chain employs TRBV5-1 and TRBJ1-2; 8 positions agree with TRBD1. This CDR3 is 15 amino acids long. V lost 3 bases, J lost 4 bases, and 8 bases stayed unmatched. Germline CDR1 reads SGHRS; CDR2 reads YFSETQ. For the CDR3, the DNA is TGCGCCAGCAGCTCGGGACAGGAGCTTCCCTATGGCTACACCTTC. It yields the protein CASSSGQELPYGYTF.

This clone was seen a few times. The chain recombines TRBV7-6 with TRBJ2-2, with 11 bases that match TRBD2. Losses at the gene ends were 2 bases for V and 4 bases for J; bases not matched to a gene: 12. Germline loops: CDR1 SGHVS, CDR2 FNYEAQ. The length of the CDR3 is 19 residues. The CDR3 DNA sequence: TGTGCCAGCAGCTTACGTGTAGCGGGGGGGCAGGTATCCACCGGGGAGCTGTTTTTT. As protein: CASSLRVAGGQVSTGELFF.